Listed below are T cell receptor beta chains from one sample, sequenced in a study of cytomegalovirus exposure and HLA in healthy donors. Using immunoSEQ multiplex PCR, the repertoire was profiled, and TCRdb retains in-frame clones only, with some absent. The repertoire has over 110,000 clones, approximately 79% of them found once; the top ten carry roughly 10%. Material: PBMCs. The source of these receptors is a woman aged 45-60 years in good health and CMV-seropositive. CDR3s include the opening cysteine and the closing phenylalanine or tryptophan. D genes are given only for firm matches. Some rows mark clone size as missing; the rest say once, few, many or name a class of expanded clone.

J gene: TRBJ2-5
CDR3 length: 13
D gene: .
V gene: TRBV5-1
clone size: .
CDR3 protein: CASSLGAQETQYF
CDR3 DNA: TGCGCCAGCAGCTTGGGGGCCCAAGAGACCCAGTACTTC

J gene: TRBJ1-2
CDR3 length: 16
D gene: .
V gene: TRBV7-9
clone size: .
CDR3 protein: CASSFLNDRANYGYTF
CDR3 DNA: TGTGCCAGCAGCTTCCTTAACGACAGAGCTAACTATGGCTACACCTTC

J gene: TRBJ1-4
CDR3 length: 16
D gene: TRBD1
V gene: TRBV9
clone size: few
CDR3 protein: CASSPSRGRLNEKLFF
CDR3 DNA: TGTGCCAGCAGCCCTTCCAGGGGGCGCCTGAATGAAAAACTGTTTTTT

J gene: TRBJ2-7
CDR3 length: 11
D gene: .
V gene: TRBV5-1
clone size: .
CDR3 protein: CASSQAYEQYF
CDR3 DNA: TGCGCCAGCAGCCAGGCCTACGAGCAGTACTTC

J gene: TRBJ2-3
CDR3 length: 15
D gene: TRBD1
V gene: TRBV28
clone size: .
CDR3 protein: CASIPPTGVVDTQYF
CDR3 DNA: TGTGCCAGCATACCCCCGACAGGGGTGGTAGATACGCAGTATTTT

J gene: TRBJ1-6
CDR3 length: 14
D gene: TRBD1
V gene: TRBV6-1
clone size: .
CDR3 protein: CASKEDRDNSPLHF
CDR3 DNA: TGTGCCAGCAAGGAGGACAGGGATAATTCACCCCTCCACTTT

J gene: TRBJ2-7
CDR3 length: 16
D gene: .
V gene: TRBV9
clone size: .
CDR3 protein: CASSVGPGPYPGEQYF
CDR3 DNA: TGTGCCAGCAGCGTAGGCCCAGGGCCTTATCCCGGGGAGCAGTACTTC

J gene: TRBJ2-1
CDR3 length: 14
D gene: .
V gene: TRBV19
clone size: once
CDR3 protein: CASSRDSSYNEQFF
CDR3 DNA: TGTGCCAGTAGTCGCGACAGCTCCTACAATGAGCAGTTCTTC

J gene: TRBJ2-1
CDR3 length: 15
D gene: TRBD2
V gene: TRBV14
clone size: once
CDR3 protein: CASSLLGGGYNEQFF
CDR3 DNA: TGTGCCAGCAGCCTCCTCGGGGGGGGGTACAATGAGCAGTTCTTC

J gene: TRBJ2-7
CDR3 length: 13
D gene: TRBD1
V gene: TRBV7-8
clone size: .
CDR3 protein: CASSWGQSYEQYF
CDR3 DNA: TGTGCCAGCAGCTGGGGACAGTCATACGAGCAGTACTTC

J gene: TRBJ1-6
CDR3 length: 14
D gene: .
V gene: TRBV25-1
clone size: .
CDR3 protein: CASGQTGFGAPLHF
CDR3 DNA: TGTGCCAGCGGGCAGACAGGTTTCGGGGCACCCCTCCACTTT

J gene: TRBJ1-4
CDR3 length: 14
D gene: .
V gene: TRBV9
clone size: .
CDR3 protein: CASSVVSPQEKLFF
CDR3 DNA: TGTGCCAGCAGCGTAGTCAGTCCTCAGGAAAAACTGTTTTTT

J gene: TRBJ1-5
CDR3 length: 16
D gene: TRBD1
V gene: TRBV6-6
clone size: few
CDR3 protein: CASSYPGGYSNQPQHF
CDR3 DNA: TGTGCCAGCAGTTACCCAGGGGGATATAGCAATCAGCCCCAGCATTTT